This TCR beta chain was captured in a study of blood T cell repertoires in COVID-19. Background on the study: PBMCs, B-cell-depleted T cells, or T cells provided the cDNA or gDNA that made up the material.

CDR3 length equals 14 residues. Per the germline V gene, CDR1 is SGHRS and CDR2 is YFSETQ. Trimming took 4 bases from V and 10 from J, leaving 15 bases between them. TCRdb's table, derived via immunoSEQ multiplex PCR, lists solely in-frame clones and lacks some. The sample records about 160,000 clones, 70% to 85% being singletons. The sequenced material came from peripheral blood. This receptor was identified in a woman of 80 years or more with acute or convalescent COVID-19. The genes are TRBV5-1 and TRBJ1-6; possible D gene TRBD1, 5 bases. The DNA for the CDR3 is TGCGCCAGCAGCCTCCCAAGCGGGGGATCACCCCTCCACTTT. This codes for CASSLPSGGSPLHF. Full variable domain (missing parts from reference TRBV5-1 and TRBJ1-6): KAGVTQTPRYLIKTRGQQVTLSCSPISGHRSVSWYQQTPGQGLQFLFEYFSETQRNKGNFPGRFSGRQFSNSRSEMNVSTLELGDSALYLCASSLPSGGSPLHFGNGTRLTVT.